This is a list of T cell receptor beta chains from one sample in a study of regulatory T cells in long-lasting Graves disease. Each CDR3 protein is one row after TCRdb ran MiXCR on the multiplex PCR reads. The table has 200,000 to 250,000 distinct CDR3 sequences, around 17% seen once; the top ten hold approximately 20%. Source: peripheral blood mononuclear cells (PBMCs), taken at new diagnosis, from a patient treated with antithyroid drugs. Source of these receptors: a female donor with Graves disease. Each CDR3 is given with its conserved first and last residue. D genes are given only for firm matches. Clone size, where shown, is once, few, many, or a class for clones that have expanded.

v_call,j_call,d_call,clone_size,cdr3_nt,cdr3_aa
TRBV20-1,TRBJ2-7,-,many,TGCAGTGCTAATGTCGGGGTTTTTCGCGAGCAGTACTTC,CSANVGVFREQYF
TRBV28,TRBJ1-2,-,many,TGTGCCAGCAGCTTACCTTCGGAGGCTAACTATGGCTACACCTTC,CASSLPSEANYGYTF
TRBV28,TRBJ1-1,-,many,TGTGCCAGCAGCCGCCCCCGACAACTGAACACTGAAGCTTTCTTT,CASSRPRQLNTEAFF
TRBV28,TRBJ2-3,-,many,TGTGCCAGCAGTTTAGCGGGACGTTCGAAAGATACGCAGTATTTT,CASSLAGRSKDTQYF
TRBV29-1,TRBJ2-5,TRBD1,many,TGCAGCGCCGGGACAGCCTACCAAGAGACCCAGTACTTC,CSAGTAYQETQYF
TRBV14,TRBJ2-1,TRBD1,many,TGTGCCAGCAGCCAAGATCTAGGACAGGGTAAAAATGAGCAGTTCTTC,CASSQDLGQGKNEQFF
TRBV28,TRBJ2-1,-,many,TGTGCCAGCAGTTTAGAATTCAATGAGCAGTTCTTC,CASSLEFNEQFF
TRBV29-1,TRBJ2-7,TRBD2,few,TGCAGCGTTGAGGCCGGACTAGCGGAGCAGTACTTC,CSVEAGLAEQYF
TRBV27,TRBJ2-7,TRBD2,many,TGTGCCAGCAGTTTCCGCGCGGGGGGCGAGCAGTACTTC,CASSFRAGGEQYF
TRBV12-3/TRBV12-4,TRBJ1-2,-,many,TGTGCCAGCAGTTTAGTCAGACGAGACGGCTACACCTTC,CASSLVRRDGYTF
TRBV7-3,TRBJ2-5,-,many,TGTGCCAGCAGCTCCGACATGGCTGAGACCCAGTACTTC,CASSSDMAETQYF
TRBV3-1,TRBJ2-7,TRBD1,many,TGTGCCAGCAGCCAAGGCGGGGACAGGGGCTACGAGCAGTACTTC,CASSQGGDRGYEQYF
TRBV19,TRBJ2-2,TRBD2,many,TGTGCCAGTAGTTTCCCGGGGGTAGCGGGTTGGGACGCGAACACCGGGGAGCTGTTTTTT,CASSFPGVAGWDANTGELFF
TRBV2,TRBJ2-1,TRBD1,many,TGTGCCAGCAATCAGGGGGCTACCCTTGATGAGCAGTTCTTC,CASNQGATLDEQFF
TRBV3-1,TRBJ2-5,TRBD2,many,TGTGCCAGCAGCTCCGGGACTAGCGGGAGTTCGGGTGAGACCCAGTACTTC,CASSSGTSGSSGETQYF
TRBV20-1,TRBJ2-7,TRBD1,-,TGCAGTGCTAGAGATCCGGGACAGGGCGTCCACGAGCAGTACTTC,CSARDPGQGVHEQYF
TRBV28,TRBJ1-1,-,many,TGTGCCAGCAGCTCGGGACTGGGGAGTATCGAAGCTTTCTTT,CASSSGLGSIEAFF
TRBV11-2,TRBJ2-1,-,-,TGTGCCAGCAGCTTAGTAGGGGGGCCCCACAATGAGCAGTTCTTC,CASSLVGGPHNEQFF
TRBV6-2/TRBV6-3,TRBJ2-7,-,many,TGTGCCAGCAATGGGGAAAAGGTTTACTACGAGCAGTACTTC,CASNGEKVYYEQYF
TRBV28,TRBJ2-5,-,many,TGTGCCAGCAGCCTTAAAGAGACCCAGTACTTC,CASSLKETQYF
TRBV9,TRBJ2-2,-,many,TGTGCCAGCAGCATTACGAGCGTCCCCGGGGAGCTGTTTTTT,CASSITSVPGELFF
TRBV28,TRBJ2-1,-,many,TGTGCCAGCACCCAAGGGGGGAGGCTCCACAATGAGCAGTTCTTC,CASTQGGRLHNEQFF
TRBV7-9,TRBJ2-5,-,many,TGTGCCAGCAGCTTAGCGGGGCTGAACCAAGAGACCCAGTACTTC,CASSLAGLNQETQYF
TRBV7-2,TRBJ2-1,TRBD2,-,TGTGCCAGCAGCTTAACGGGACTAGCGGGAATAGAGAATGAGCAGTTCTTC,CASSLTGLAGIENEQFF
TRBV28,TRBJ1-1,-,many,TGTGCCAGCAGCTCGCAGTTAAACACTGAAGCTTTCTTT,CASSSQLNTEAFF
TRBV24-1,TRBJ1-4,-,many,TGTGCCACCAGTGAAGGGGGAGCCTGGGGTGAAAAACTGTTTTTT,CATSEGGAWGEKLFF
TRBV7-2,TRBJ2-2,-,many,TGTGCCAGCAGCTTACCCCCCCTGACAGGAAAGAACACCGGGGAGCTGTTTTTT,CASSLPPLTGKNTGELFF
TRBV27,TRBJ2-7,TRBD1,many,TGTGCCAGCAGTTTAGACAGGGATGTTCACGAGCAGTACTTC,CASSLDRDVHEQYF
TRBV19,TRBJ1-2,-,many,TGTGCCAGTAACGACGGGAACTATGGCTACACCTTC,CASNDGNYGYTF
TRBV5-1,TRBJ2-1,-,few,TGCGCCAGCAGCTTGGGGAACTCCTACAATGAGCAGTTCTTC,CASSLGNSYNEQFF
TRBV27,TRBJ1-2,TRBD1,many,TGTACCAGCAGCGGACAGGGCTGGGAGGGTAACTATGGCTACACCTTC,CTSSGQGWEGNYGYTF
TRBV19,TRBJ1-2,TRBD1,few,TGTGCCAGTAGTATTGAACAGGGGAGGAGCTATGGCTACACCTTC,CASSIEQGRSYGYTF
TRBV11-2,TRBJ2-1,TRBD2,-,TGTGCCAGCAGCTTGGCTAGCGGGAAGCGGTACAATGAGCAGTTCTTC,CASSLASGKRYNEQFF
TRBV27,TRBJ2-1,-,many,TGTGCCAGCAGTTTACCGACCAGTTCGAGCTCCTACAATGAGCAGTTCTTC,CASSLPTSSSSYNEQFF
TRBV28,TRBJ1-2,-,many,TGTGCCAGCAGTTTATCTGGAAGCTATGGCTACACCTTC,CASSLSGSYGYTF
TRBV24-1,TRBJ2-1,-,few,TGTGCCACCAGTGATTTAAGGCAGGGCTACAATGAGCAGTTCTTC,CATSDLRQGYNEQFF
TRBV7-2,TRBJ1-1,-,-,TGTGCCAGCAGCTTAACAAATCGGATGAACACTGAAGCTTTCTTT,CASSLTNRMNTEAFF
TRBV6-1,TRBJ1-6,TRBD1,many,TGTGCCAGCACCCGAAACAGGGGAACAAATAATTCACCCCTCCACTTT,CASTRNRGTNNSPLHF
TRBV2,TRBJ2-5,-,-,TGTGCCATCAGAAAAGACAGCCAAGAGACCCAGTACTTC,CAIRKDSQETQYF
TRBV6-2/TRBV6-3,TRBJ2-1,TRBD1,many,TGTGCCGTACGAGAACCGGGACAGGGCCCGTTCTTC,CAVREPGQGPFF
TRBV4-1,TRBJ1-6,-,many,TGCGCCAGCAGCCGGGCCCTCTCCTACTCACCCCTCCACTTT,CASSRALSYSPLHF
TRBV11-2,TRBJ1-1,-,many,TGTGCCAGCAGCTGGGGCGTGGGGGCCACTGAAGCTTTCTTT,CASSWGVGATEAFF
TRBV7-9,TRBJ2-5,TRBD2,-,TGTGCCACCCAGTCCAGCGGGAGGGCCGAGACCCAGTACTTC,CATQSSGRAETQYF
TRBV6-1,TRBJ1-5,-,many,TGTGCCAGCAGGGTGATGACAGGCGTAAGCAATCAGCCCCAGCATTTT,CASRVMTGVSNQPQHF
TRBV11-2,TRBJ2-3,-,many,TGTGCCAGCAGCTTATACGGGGTGACAGATACGCAGTATTTT,CASSLYGVTDTQYF
TRBV7-3,TRBJ2-1,TRBD2,few,TGTGCCAGCAGCTTACTACGGGGGGCGGGAGGTACGGATGAGCAGTTCTTC,CASSLLRGAGGTDEQFF